The 18 T cell receptor beta chains in this list originate from one sample, sequenced in a study of long-term antiretroviral therapy in people with HIV. Assay version v3.0 of immunoSEQ was used, and it was run at survey level. TCRdb's table, derived via immunoSEQ multiplex PCR, lists solely in-frame clones and lacks some. The sample yields over 14,000 clones, 70% to 80% seen once. Material: unsorted PBMCs, obtained 1.3 years before starting antiretroviral therapy. These receptors all come from a man between 35 and 55 years old with HIV.

This chain links TRBV13 with TRBJ1-1; D not certain. The length of the CDR3 is 14 residues. From germline, CDR1 is PRHDT and CDR2 FYEKMQ (reference sequence). Trimming took off 2 bases at V and 1 base at J, with 8 bases between the two ends. CDR3 amino acids: CASSLPTANTEAFF. The CDR3 region has the DNA TGTGCCAGCAGCTTACCAACAGCGAACACTGAAGCTTTCTTT. Looking up the rest from reference TRBV13 and TRBJ1-1 gives the full variable domain: AAGVIQSPRHLIKEKRETATLKCYPIPRHDTVYWYQQGPGQDPQFLISFYEKMQSDKGSIPDRFSAQQFSDYHSELNMSSLELGDSALYFCASSLPTANTEAFFGQGTRLTVV.

The gene calls are TRBV6-1 and TRBJ1-2; D is uncertain. Germline lookup yields CDR1 MNHNS and CDR2 SASEGT. The V and J ends lost 6 bases and 2 bases respectively, with 7 bases between them. There are 12 residues in the CDR3. CDR3 bases: TGTGCCAGCAGCGAGACAAACTATGGCTACACCTTC. Its protein product is CASSETNYGYTF.

Written as DNA, the CDR3 is TGTGCCAGCAGCTCTTGGACCCGGTCTAGCTCCTACGAGCAGTACTTC. Amino acids: CASSSWTRSSSYEQYF. This rearrangement joins TRBV5-5 to TRBJ2-7; D is undetermined. Germline CDR1 is SGHKS and CDR2 is YYEKEE (reference sequence). V gave up 3 bases and J gave up 0 bases, with 16 bases separating them. This CDR3 is 16 amino acids long. Combining the CDR3 with reference TRBV5-5 and TRBJ2-7 gives the whole variable domain DAGVTQSPTHLIKTRGQQVTLRCSPISGHKSVSWYQQVLGQGPQFIFQYYEKEERGRGNFPDRFSARQFPNYSSELNVNALLLGDSALYLCASSSWTRSSSYEQYFGPGTRLTVT.

This clone was seen a single time. V is TRBV5-1 and J is TRBJ2-3, with 8 bases that match TRBD2. V lost 0 bases and J lost 9; bases outside the gene matches: 15. From germline, CDR1 is SGHRS and CDR2 YFSETQ. There are 17 residues in the CDR3. CDR3 sequence: CASSLAAGGGGGGTQYF. For the CDR3, the DNA is TGCGCCAGCAGCTTGGCCGCGGGGGGTGGAGGCGGAGGCACGCAGTATTTT.

V and J are TRBV5-6 and TRBJ2-1; TRBD2 agrees at 9 bases. The CDR3 consists of 15 residues. V dropped 0 bases and J dropped 6; count of bases not matched to a gene: 4. Germline V lookup: CDR1 SGHDT, CDR2 YYEEEE. The CDR3 nucleotides read TGTGCCAGCAGCTTGGCCGCTAGCGGGGTCAATGAGCAGTTCTTC. Protein sequence: CASSLAASGVNEQFF.

This chain uses TRBV2 with TRBJ2-5; D is unclear. V lost 3 bases and J 0 bases, leaving 5 bases between the germline ends. The germline gives CDR1 SNHLY, CDR2 FYNNEI. There are 13 residues in the CDR3. For the CDR3, the DNA is TGTGCCAGCAGTGATGACTACCAAGAGACCCAGTACTTC. Residues: CASSDDYQETQYF.

This clone turned up a few times. The chain links TRBV5-8 to TRBJ1-2, with TRBD1 as a possible D gene (5 bases). V was cut by 4 bases and J by 2 bases, with 12 bases left in between. Germline V CDR1 and CDR2: SGHTS, YDEGEE. The CDR3 extends over 14 amino acids. CDR3 sequence reads: CASSDPTENYGYTF. DNA for the CDR3: TGTGCCAGCAGCGACCCGACAGAGAACTATGGCTACACCTTC.

Only one count was recorded for this clone. This rearrangement joins TRBV30 to TRBJ1-5; no clear D. The germline V and J ends were trimmed by 1 base and 2 bases, with 6 bases remaining between them. Germline CDR1 GTSNPN, CDR2 SVGIG (reference sequence). The CDR3 totals 13 residues. CDR3 DNA: TGTGCCTGGAGTGAAAAAGGCAATCAGCCCCAGCATTTT. Translated, it gives CAWSEKGNQPQHF. Full variable domain (rest looked up from reference TRBV30 and TRBJ1-5): SQTIHQWPATLVQPVGSPLSLECTVEGTSNPNLYWYRQAAGRGLQLLFYSVGIGQISSEVPQNLSASRPQDRQFILSSKKLLLSDSGFYLCAWSEKGNQPQHFGDGTRLSIL.

The chain employs TRBV5-5 and TRBJ2-6; no clear D gene. From germline, CDR1 is SGHKS and CDR2 YYEKEE (reference sequence). Trimming pared 4 bases from V and 0 bases from J, leaving 14 bases between. The CDR3 consists of 17 residues. The CDR3 region has the DNA TGTGCCAGCAGCGATGTAAGGACCCGCTCTGGGGCCAACGTCCTGACTTTC. Protein product: CASSDVRTRSGANVLTF.

This clone counts as large. The chain joins TRBV9 to TRBJ1-1; weak D call: TRBD1 (5 bases). Germline CDR1 SGDLS, CDR2 YYNGEE. Trimming shortened V by 3 bases and J by 2 bases, and 8 bases separated the two germline ends. The CDR3 has 13 amino acids. CDR3 in amino acids: CASSGGVNTEAFF. The CDR3 bases are TGTGCCAGCAGCGGGGGGGTAAACACTGAAGCTTTCTTT.

DNA of the CDR3: TGTGCCAGCGCGGAGGGGCTAGCGGGGGGCGCGTATACGCAGTATTTT. It is translated as CASAEGLAGGAYTQYF. The chain combines TRBV5-4 with TRBJ2-3, with TRBD2 matching over 11 bases. Germline assignment: CDR1 SGHNT and CDR2 YYREEE (reference sequence). The CDR3 covers 16 residues. V shed 7 bases and J 7 bases; nucleotides not matched to a gene: 14.

The chain joins TRBV2 to TRBJ1-5; 10 bases map to TRBD1. The CDR3 length is 14 residues. CDR1 SNHLY and CDR2 FYNNEI come from the germline V gene. V shed 6 bases and J 6 bases; nucleotides not matched to a gene: 5. The CDR3 reads CASSGQGVFQPQHF. The CDR3 DNA is TGTGCCAGCAGCGGACAGGGGGTATTTCAGCCCCAGCATTTT. The full variable domain, its missing parts supplied by reference TRBV2 and TRBJ1-5, is EPEVTQTPSHQVTQMGQEVILRCVPISNHLYFYWYRQILGQKVEFLVSFYNNEISEKSEIFDDQFSVERPDGSNFTLKIRSTKLEDSAMYFCASSGQGVFQPQHFGDGTRLSIL.

In its sample, this clone ranks as medium-sized. This chain joins TRBV5-5 and TRBJ1-1; D remains ambiguous. V gave up 0 bases and J gave up 1 base, with 10 bases separating them. The CDR3 runs 15 residues. The germline V gene has CDR1 SGHKS and CDR2 YYEKEE (reference sequence). The CDR3 reads CASSLAASPNTEAFF. The CDR3 DNA follows: TGTGCCAGCAGCTTGGCCGCGTCACCGAACACTGAAGCTTTCTTT.

The rearrangement links TRBV5-1 to TRBJ2-7; TRBD2 agrees at 16 bases. Germline loops: CDR1 SGHRS, CDR2 YFSETQ. With V trimmed by 3 bases and J by 6 bases, 9 bases remained unmatched. There are 17 residues in the CDR3. The CDR3 nucleotides are TGCGCCAGCAGCTGGGGACTAGCGGGGGGGACGGGTGGCGAGCAGTACTTC. Protein sequence: CASSWGLAGGTGGEQYF.

The gene calls are TRBV7-9 and TRBJ2-1; a possible D gene is TRBD2 (7 bases). The germline V gene has CDR1 SEHNR and CDR2 FQNEAQ (reference sequence). The ends were cut back, 10 bases at V and 7 bases at J, with 23 bases in the middle. This CDR3 is built from 15 residues. This CDR3 reads CATSYGGARGNEQFF. The CDR3 DNA sequence: TGTGCCACCTCCTATGGGGGGGCAAGGGGTAATGAGCAGTTCTTC.

The rearrangement uses TRBV10-1 and TRBJ2-7; D is possibly TRBD1 (6 bases). Germline V gives CDR1 WNHNN, CDR2 SYGVQD (reference sequence). The germline V and J ends were trimmed by 2 bases and 3 bases, with 11 bases remaining between them. The length of the CDR3 is 14 residues. The chain's CDR3 is CASSEGGQYYEQYF. Written as DNA, the CDR3 is TGCGCCAGCAGTGAGGGTGGACAGTACTACGAGCAGTACTTC.

V gene TRBV7-9 combines with J gene TRBJ2-2; D not certain. The length of the CDR3 is 14 residues. Germline CDR1 SEHNR, CDR2 FQNEAQ (reference sequence). Deletions cut 2 bases from V and 0 bases from J, with 4 bases between. CDR3: CASSLKSNTGELFF. CDR3 coding DNA: TGTGCCAGCAGCTTAAAATCGAACACCGGGGAGCTGTTTTTT.

This chain joins TRBV5-1 and TRBJ1-1, with a tentative D call TRBD1 (6 bases). Germline V gives CDR1 SGHRS, CDR2 YFSETQ. V lost 0 bases and J lost 12, with 15 bases in between. CDR3 length: 13 amino acids. CDR3 nucleotide sequence: TGCGCCAGCAGCTTGGATGGGGACACGTCGCCTTTCTTT. It is translated as CASSLDGDTSPFF.